This T cell receptor beta chain originates from a study of blood T cells in healthy people across ages. Comment on this clonotype: As yet, its antigen is unknown. The junction departs from the called germline gene at one end, perhaps through a read error.

This CDR3 has 17 residues. Germline V gene sequence: CDR1 DFQATT, CDR2 SNEGSKA (reference sequence). Broader study findings: Per million T cells, the diversity of TCR beta decreased roughly linearly as age advanced.

Total RNA extraction produced at least 5 micrograms (per sample) for the study. Alongside a J-beta primer mix, a sample-barcoded 5' primer served in a second PCR lasting roughly 7 to 12 cycles. TCRdb processed the 5' RACE reads anew with MiXCR; each CDR3 protein has one entry. The sample includes 800,000 or so distinct CDR3 sequences, roughly 25% of them seen just once. Another study also made use of these data, one on T cells of mothers and their children.

Sample: blood. The source is a boy under 18 in good health. This chain links TRBV20-1 with TRBJ1-3; D perhaps matches TRBD1 (6 bases). The CDR3 nucleotides are TGCAGTGCCAGAGTCAAGACAGGATCGAACCCGGGAAACACCATATATTTT. Amino acid sequence: CSARVKTGSNPGNTIYF.